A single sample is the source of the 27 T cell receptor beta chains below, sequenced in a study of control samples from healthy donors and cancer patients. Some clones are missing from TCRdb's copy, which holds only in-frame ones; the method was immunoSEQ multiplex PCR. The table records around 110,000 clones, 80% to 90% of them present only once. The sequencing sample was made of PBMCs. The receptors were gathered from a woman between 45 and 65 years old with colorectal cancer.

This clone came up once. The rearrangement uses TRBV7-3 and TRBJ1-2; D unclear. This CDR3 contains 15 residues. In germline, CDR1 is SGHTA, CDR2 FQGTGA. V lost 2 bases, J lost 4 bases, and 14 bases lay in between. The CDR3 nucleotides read TGTGCCAGCAGCTTAGGGATGGGCCCCACCTATGGCTACACCTTC. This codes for CASSLGMGPTYGYTF. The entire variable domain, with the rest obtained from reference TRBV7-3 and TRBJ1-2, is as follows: GAGVSQTPSNKVTEKGKYVELRCDPISGHTALYWYRQSLGQGPEFLIYFQGTGAADDSGLPNDRFFAVRPEGSVSTLKIQRTERGDSAVYLCASSLGMGPTYGYTFGSGTRLTVV.

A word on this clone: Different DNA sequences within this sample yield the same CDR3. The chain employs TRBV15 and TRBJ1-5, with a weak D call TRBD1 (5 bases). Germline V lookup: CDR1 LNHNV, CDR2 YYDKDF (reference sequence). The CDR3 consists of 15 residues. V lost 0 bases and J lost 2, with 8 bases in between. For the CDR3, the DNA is TGTGCCACCAGCAGAGACAGGGTGGGCAATCAGCCCCAGCATTTT. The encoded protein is CATSRDRVGNQPQHF. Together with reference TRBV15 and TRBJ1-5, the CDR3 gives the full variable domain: DAMVIQNPRYQVTQFGKPVTLSCSQTLNHNVMYWYQQKSSQAPKLLFHYYDKDFNNEADTPDNFQSRRPNTSFCFLDIRSPGLGDTAMYLCATSRDRVGNQPQHFGDGTRLSIL.

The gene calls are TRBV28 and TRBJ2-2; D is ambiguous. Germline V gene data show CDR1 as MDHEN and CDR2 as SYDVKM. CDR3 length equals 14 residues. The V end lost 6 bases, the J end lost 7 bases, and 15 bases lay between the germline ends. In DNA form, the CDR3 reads TGTGCCAGCAGCCCTTTTAGTCCAAGCGGGGAGCTGTTTTTT. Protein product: CASSPFSPSGELFF.

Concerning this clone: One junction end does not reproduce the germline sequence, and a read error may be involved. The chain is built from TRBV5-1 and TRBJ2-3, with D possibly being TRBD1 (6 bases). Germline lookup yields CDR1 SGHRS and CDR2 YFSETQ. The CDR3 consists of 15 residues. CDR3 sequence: CASSLEQGSKATQYF. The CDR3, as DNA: TGCGCCAGCAGTTTGGAGCAGGGGTCCAAGGCTACGCAGTATTTT.

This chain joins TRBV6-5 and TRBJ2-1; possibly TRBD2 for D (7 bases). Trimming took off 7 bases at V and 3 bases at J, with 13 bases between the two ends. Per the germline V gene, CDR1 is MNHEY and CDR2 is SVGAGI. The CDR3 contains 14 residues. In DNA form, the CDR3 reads TGTGCCAGCAATCGGGGGGCTTTCTACAATGAGCAGTTCTTC. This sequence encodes CASNRGAFYNEQFF.

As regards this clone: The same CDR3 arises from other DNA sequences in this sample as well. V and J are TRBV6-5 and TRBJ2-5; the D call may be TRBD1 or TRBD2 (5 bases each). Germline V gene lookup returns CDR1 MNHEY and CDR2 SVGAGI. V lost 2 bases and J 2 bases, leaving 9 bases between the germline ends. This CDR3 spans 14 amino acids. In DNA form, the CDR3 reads TGTGCCAGCAGTTACAGGGACCGACAAGAGACCCAGTACTTC. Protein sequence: CASSYRDRQETQYF.

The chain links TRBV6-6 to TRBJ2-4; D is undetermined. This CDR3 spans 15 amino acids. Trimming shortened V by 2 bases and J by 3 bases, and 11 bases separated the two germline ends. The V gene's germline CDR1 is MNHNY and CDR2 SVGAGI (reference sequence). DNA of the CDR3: TGTGCCAGCAGTTACAGGGATTTGGGCAAAAACATTCAGTACTTC. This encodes CASSYRDLGKNIQYF.

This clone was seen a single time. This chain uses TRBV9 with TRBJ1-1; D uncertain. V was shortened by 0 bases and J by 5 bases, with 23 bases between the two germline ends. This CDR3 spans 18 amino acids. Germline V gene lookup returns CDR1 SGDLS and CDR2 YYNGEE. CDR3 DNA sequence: TGTGCCAGCAGCGTAGGACCTGATTCCGCACGAAACCCAACTGAAGCTTTCTTT. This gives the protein CASSVGPDSARNPTEAFF.

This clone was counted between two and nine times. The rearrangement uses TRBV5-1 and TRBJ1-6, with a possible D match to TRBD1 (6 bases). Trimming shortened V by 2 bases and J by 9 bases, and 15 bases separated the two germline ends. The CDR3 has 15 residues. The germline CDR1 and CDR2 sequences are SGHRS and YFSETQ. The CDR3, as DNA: TGCGCCAGCAGCTTCGATAGGGGGTCTGGTTCACCCCTCCACTTT. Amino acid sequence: CASSFDRGSGSPLHF.

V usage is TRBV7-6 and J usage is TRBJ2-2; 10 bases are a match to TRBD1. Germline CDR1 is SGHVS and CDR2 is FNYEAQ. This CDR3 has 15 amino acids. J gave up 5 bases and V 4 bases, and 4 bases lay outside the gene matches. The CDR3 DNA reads TGTGCCAGCAGCTACGGGACAGGGGTGACCGGGGAGCTGTTTTTT. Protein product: CASSYGTGVTGELFF.

CDR3 sequence: CASSPGQGILSYEQYF. In DNA form, the CDR3 reads TGTGCCAGCTCTCCGGGACAGGGGATTCTGTCCTACGAGCAGTACTTC. V gene TRBV18 combines with J gene TRBJ2-7, with 10 bases lining up with TRBD1. This CDR3 has 16 residues. Germline V lookup: CDR1 KGHSH, CDR2 LQKENI. Losses at the gene ends were 6 bases for V and 1 base for J; bases not matched to a gene: 9.

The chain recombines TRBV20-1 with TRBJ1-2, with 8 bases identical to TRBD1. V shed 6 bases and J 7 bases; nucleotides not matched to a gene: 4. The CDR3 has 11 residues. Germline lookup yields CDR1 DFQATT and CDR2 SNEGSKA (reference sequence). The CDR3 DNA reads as TGCAGTGCAAGGACAGGGCCTGGCTACACCTTC. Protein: CSARTGPGYTF.

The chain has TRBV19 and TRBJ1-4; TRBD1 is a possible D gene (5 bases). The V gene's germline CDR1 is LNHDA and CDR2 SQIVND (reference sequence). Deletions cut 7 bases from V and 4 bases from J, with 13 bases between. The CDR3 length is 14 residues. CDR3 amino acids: CASTPGRINEKLFF. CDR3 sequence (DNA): TGTGCCAGTACCCCGGGACGGATTAATGAAAAACTGTTTTTT.

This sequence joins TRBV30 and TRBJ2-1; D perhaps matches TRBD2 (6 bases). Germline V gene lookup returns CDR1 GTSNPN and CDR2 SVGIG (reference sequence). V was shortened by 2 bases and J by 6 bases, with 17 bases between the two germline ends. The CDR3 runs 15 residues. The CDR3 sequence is CAWSRDSGFSNEQFF. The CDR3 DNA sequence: TGTGCCTGGAGTAGGGACTCCGGTTTCTCCAATGAGCAGTTCTTC.

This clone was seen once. The CDR3 DNA reads as TGTGCCAGTAGAGAGGGGGCTTCGAATTCACCCCTCCACTTT. Amino acids: CASREGASNSPLHF. The chain joins TRBV19 to TRBJ1-6; TRBD1 matches 7 bases. V shed 6 bases, J shed 7 bases, and the junction held 6 bases outside the gene matches. CDR1 is LNHDA, CDR2 SQIVND, per germline (reference sequence). The CDR3 sequence is 14 residues long.

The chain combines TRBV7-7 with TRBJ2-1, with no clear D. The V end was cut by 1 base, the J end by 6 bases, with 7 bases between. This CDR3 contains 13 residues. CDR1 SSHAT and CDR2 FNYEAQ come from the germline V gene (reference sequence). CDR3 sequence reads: CASSLDRLNEQFF. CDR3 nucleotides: TGTGCCAGCAGCTTAGATAGGCTCAATGAGCAGTTCTTC.

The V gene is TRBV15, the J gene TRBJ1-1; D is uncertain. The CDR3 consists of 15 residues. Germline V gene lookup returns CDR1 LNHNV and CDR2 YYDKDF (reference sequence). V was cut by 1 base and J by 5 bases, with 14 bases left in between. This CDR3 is CATSRVDKGFTEAFF. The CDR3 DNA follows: TGTGCCACCAGCAGAGTTGACAAAGGTTTTACTGAAGCTTTCTTT.

Written as DNA, the CDR3 is TGTGCCAGCAGTGAATTCGGGGGGCCTAGTGAAACCATATATTTT. As protein: CASSEFGGPSETIYF. The chain employs TRBV25-1 and TRBJ1-3; a weak D match, TRBD1 (6 bases). The V and J ends lost 1 base and 10 bases respectively, with 17 bases between them. The CDR3 spans 15 residues. Germline lookup yields CDR1 MGHDK and CDR2 SYGVNS.

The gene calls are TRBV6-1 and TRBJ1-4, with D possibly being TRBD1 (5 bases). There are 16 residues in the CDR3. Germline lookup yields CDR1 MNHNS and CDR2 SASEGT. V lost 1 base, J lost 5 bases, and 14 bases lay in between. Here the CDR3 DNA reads TGTGCCAGCAGTGAAGTGGATGGGGGTTCCAATGAAAAACTGTTTTTT. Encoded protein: CASSEVDGGSNEKLFF.

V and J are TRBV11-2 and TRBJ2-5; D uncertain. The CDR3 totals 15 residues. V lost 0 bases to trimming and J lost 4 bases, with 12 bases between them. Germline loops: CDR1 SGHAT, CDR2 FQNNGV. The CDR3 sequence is CASSLDGTAGETQYF. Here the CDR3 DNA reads TGTGCCAGCAGCTTAGATGGCACCGCTGGAGAGACCCAGTACTTC. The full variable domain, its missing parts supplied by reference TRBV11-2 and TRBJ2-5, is EAGVAQSPRYKIIEKRQSVAFWCNPISGHATLYWYQQILGQGPKLLIQFQNNGVVDDSQLPKDRFSAERLKGVDSTLKIQPAKLEDSAVYLCASSLDGTAGETQYFGPGTRLLVL.

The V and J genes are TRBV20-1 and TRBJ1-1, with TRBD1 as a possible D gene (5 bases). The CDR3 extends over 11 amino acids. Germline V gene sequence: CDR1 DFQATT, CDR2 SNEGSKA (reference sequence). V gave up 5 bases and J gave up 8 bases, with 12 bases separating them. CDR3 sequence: CSAPREWEAFF. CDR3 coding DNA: TGCAGTGCTCCCAGGGAATGGGAAGCTTTCTTT.

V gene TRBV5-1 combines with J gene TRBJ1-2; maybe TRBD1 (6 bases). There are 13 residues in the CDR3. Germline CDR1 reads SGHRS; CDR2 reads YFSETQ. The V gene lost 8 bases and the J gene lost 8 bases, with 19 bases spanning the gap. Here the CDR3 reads CASRMTGGWGYTF. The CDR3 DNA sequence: TGCGCCAGTAGAATGACAGGCGGGTGGGGCTACACCTTC.

The CDR3 region has the DNA TGTGCCAGTAGTATCGGAGTCTGGGCGGAAGAAGAGACCCAGTACTTC. Protein sequence: CASSIGVWAEEETQYF. The chain is built from TRBV19 and TRBJ2-5; D gene uncertain. The ends were cut back, 3 bases at V and 3 bases at J, with 17 bases in the middle. The CDR3 loop spans 16 amino acids. The germline V gene has CDR1 LNHDA and CDR2 SQIVND (reference sequence). Using reference TRBV19 and TRBJ2-5 for the parts outside the CDR3, the full variable domain is DGGITQSPKYLFRKEGQNVTLSCEQNLNHDAMYWYRQDPGQGLRLIYYSQIVNDFQKGDIAEGYSVSREKKESFPLTVTSAQKNPTAFYLCASSIGVWAEEETQYFGPGTRLLVL.

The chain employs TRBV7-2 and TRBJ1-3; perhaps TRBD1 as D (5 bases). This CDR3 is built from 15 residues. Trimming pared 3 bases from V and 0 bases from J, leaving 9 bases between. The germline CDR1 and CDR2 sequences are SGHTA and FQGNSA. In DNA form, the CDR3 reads TGTGCCAGCAGCTTGTGGGGGGGCTCTGGAAACACCATATATTTT. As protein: CASSLWGGSGNTIYF.

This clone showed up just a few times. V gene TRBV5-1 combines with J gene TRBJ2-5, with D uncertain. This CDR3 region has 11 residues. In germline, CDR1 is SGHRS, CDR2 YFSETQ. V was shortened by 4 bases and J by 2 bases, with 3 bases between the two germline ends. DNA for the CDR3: TGCGCCAGCAGCCTTCAAGAGACCCAGTACTTC. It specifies CASSLQETQYF. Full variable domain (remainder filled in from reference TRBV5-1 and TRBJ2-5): KAGVTQTPRYLIKTRGQQVTLSCSPISGHRSVSWYQQTPGQGLQFLFEYFSETQRNKGNFPGRFSGRQFSNSRSEMNVSTLELGDSALYLCASSLQETQYFGPGTRLLVL.

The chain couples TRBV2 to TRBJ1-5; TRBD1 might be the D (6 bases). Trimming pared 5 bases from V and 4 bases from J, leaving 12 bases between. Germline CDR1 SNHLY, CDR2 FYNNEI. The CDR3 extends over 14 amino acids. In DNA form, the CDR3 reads TGTGCCAGCAGTCCGACAGGCGGGAATCAGCCCCAGCATTTT. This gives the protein CASSPTGGNQPQHF.

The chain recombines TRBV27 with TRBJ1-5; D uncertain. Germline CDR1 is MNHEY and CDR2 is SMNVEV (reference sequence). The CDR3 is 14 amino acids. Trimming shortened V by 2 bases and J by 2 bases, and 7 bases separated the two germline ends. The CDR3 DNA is TGTGCCAGCAGTTTAAGGCAGGGCAATCAGCCCCAGCATTTT. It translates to CASSLRQGNQPQHF.